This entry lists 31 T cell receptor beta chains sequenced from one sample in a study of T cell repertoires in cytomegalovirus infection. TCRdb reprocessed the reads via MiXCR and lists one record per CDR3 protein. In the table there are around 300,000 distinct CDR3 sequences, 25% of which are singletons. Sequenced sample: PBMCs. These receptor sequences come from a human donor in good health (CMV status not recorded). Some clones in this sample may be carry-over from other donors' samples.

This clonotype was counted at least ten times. The CDR3 DNA reads as TGTGCCAGCAGCCCAGCCCTTGGTCGCGGGCAGTACTTC. Translated, it gives CASSPALGRGQYF. This rearrangement joins TRBV7-9 to TRBJ2-7; D gene ambiguous. Trimming took 5 bases from V and 9 from J, leaving 17 bases between them. The CDR3 runs to 13 residues. CDR1 and CDR2 from the germline V gene are SEHNR and FQNEAQ (reference sequence). Together with reference TRBV7-9 and TRBJ2-7, the CDR3 gives the full variable domain: DTGVSQNPRHKITKRGQNVTFRCDPISEHNRLYWYRQTLGQGPEFLTYFQNEAQLEKSRLLSDRFSAERPKGSFSTLEIQRTEQGDSAMYLCASSPALGRGQYFGPGTRLTVT.

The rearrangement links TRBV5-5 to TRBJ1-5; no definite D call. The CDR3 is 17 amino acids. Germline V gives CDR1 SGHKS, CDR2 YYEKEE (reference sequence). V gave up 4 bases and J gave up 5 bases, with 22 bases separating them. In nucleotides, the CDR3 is TGTGCCAGCAGCCCTGAGCAGAGCCATCGGGGTCATCAGCCCCAGCATTTT. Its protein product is CASSPEQSHRGHQPQHF.

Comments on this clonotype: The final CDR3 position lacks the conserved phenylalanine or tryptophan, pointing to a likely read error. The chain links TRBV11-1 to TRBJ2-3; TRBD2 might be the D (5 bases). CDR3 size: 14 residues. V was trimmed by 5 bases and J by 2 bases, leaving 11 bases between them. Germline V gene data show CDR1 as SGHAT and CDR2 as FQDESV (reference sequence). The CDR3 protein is CASSPTRYTDTQYS. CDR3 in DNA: TGTGCCAGCAGCCCTACTAGGTACACAGATACGCAGTATTCT.

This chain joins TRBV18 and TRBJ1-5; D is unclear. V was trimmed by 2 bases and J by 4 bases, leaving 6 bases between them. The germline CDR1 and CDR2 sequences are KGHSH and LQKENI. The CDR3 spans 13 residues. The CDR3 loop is CASSPGKNQPQHF. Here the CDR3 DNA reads TGTGCCAGCTCACCAGGGAAGAATCAGCCCCAGCATTTT.

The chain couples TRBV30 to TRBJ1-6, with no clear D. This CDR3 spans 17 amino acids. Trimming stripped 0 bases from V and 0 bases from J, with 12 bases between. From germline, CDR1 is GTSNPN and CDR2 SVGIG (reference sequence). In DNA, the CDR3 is TGTGCCTGGAGTGTGCCAAATCTAAGCTCCTATAATTCACCCCTCCACTTT. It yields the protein CAWSVPNLSSYNSPLHF.

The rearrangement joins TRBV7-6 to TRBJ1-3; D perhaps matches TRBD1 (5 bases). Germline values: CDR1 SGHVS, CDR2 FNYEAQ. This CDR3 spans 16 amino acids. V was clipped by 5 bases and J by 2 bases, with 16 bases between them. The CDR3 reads CASSLRGRGPGNTIYF. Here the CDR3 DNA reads TGTGCCAGCAGCCTGCGCGGCCGGGGCCCTGGAAACACCATATATTTT.

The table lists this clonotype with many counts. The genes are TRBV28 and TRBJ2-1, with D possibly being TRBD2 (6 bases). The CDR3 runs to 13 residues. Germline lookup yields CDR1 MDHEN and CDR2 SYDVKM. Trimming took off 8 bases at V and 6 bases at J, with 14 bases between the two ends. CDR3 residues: CASARRGSNEQFF. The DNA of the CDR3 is TGTGCCAGCGCCAGGCGGGGCAGCAATGAGCAGTTCTTC.

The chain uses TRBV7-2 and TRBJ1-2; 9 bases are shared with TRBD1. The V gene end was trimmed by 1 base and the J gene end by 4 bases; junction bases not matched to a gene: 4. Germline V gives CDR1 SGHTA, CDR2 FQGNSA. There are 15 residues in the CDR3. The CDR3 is CASSLVETGGYGYTF. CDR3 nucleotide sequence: TGTGCCAGCAGCTTAGTCGAGACAGGGGGCTATGGCTACACCTTC. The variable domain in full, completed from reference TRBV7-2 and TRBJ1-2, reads GAGVSQSPSNKVTEKGKDVELRCDPISGHTALYWYRQSLGQGLEFLIYFQGNSAPDKSGLPSDRFSAERTGGSVSTLTIQRTQQEDSAVYLCASSLVETGGYGYTFGSGTRLTVV.

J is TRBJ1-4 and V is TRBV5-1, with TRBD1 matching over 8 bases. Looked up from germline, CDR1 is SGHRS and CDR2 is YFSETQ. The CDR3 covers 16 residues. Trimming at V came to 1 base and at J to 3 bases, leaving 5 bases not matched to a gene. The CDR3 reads CASSLNPGQANEKLFF. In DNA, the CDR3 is TGCGCCAGCAGCTTGAATCCGGGACAGGCTAATGAAAAACTGTTTTTT.

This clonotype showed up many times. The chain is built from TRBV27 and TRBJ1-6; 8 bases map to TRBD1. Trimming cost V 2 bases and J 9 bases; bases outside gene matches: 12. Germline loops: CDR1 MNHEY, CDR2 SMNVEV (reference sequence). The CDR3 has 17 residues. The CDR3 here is CASSLVSPGGAGSPLHF. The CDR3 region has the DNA TGTGCCAGCAGTTTAGTGTCCCCAGGGGGCGCAGGTTCACCCCTCCACTTT.

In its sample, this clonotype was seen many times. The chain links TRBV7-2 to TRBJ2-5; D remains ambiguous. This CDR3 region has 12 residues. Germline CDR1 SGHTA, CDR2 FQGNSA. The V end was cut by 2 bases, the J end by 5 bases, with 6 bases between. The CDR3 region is CASSLKPETQYF. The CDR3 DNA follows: TGTGCCAGCAGCTTAAAACCGGAGACCCAGTACTTC.

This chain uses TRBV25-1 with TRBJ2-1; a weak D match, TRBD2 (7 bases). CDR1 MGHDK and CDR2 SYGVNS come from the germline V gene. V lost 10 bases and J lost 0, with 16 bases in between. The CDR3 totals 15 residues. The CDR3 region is CATEGEGRSYNEQFF. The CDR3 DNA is TGTGCCACCGAGGGGGAGGGCCGCTCCTACAATGAGCAGTTCTTC.

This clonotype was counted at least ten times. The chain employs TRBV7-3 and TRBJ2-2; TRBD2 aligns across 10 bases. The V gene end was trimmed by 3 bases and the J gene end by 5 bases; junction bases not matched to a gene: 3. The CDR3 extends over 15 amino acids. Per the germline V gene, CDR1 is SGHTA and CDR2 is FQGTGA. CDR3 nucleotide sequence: TGTGCCAGCAGCTTTGAAGCGGGGGGGACCGGGGAGCTGTTTTTT. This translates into CASSFEAGGTGELFF.

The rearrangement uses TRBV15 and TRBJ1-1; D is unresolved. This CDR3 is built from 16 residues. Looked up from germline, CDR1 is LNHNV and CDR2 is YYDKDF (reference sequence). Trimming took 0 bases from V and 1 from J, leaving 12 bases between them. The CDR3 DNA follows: TGTGCCACCAGCAGAGATCTAGAGGAGGGGAACACTGAAGCTTTCTTT. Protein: CATSRDLEEGNTEAFF.

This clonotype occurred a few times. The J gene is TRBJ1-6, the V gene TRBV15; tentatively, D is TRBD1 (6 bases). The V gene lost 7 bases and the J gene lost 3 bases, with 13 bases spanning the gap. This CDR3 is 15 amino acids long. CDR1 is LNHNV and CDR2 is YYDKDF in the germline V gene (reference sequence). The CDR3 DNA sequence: TGTGCCACCACCAAGGAACAGGGCTATAATTCACCCCTCCACTTT. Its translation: CATTKEQGYNSPLHF.

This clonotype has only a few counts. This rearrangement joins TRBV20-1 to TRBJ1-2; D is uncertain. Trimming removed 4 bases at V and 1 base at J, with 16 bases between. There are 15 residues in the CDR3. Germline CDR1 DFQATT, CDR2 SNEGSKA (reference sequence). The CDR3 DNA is TGCAGTGCTACTCCGGGGATCCTCCATAACTATGGCTACACCTTC. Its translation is CSATPGILHNYGYTF.

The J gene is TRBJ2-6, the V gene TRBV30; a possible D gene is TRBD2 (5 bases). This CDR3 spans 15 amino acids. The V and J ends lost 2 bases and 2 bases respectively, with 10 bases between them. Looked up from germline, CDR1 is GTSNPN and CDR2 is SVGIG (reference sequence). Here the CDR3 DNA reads TGTGCCTGGAGTCACGGGAAGGCTGGGGCCAACGTCCTGACTTTC. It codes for CAWSHGKAGANVLTF.

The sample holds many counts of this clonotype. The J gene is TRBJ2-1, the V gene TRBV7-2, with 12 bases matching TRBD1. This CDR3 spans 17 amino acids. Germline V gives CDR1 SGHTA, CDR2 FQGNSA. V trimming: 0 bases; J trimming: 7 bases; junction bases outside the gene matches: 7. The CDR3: CASSLAPRDRGRNEQFF. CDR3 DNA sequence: TGTGCCAGCAGCTTAGCGCCCCGGGACAGGGGGCGGAATGAGCAGTTCTTC.

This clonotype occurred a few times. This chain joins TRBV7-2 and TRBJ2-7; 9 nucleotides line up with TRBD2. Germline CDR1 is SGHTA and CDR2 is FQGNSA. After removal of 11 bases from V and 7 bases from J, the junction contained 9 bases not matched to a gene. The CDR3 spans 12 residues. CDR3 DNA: TGTGCCGTAGCGGGAGTCTCGAGTGAGCAGTACTTC. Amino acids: CAVAGVSSEQYF.

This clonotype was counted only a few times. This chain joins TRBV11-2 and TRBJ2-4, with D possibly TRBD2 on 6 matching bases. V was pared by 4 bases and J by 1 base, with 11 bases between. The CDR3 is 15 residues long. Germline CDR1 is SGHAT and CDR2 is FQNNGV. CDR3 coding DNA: TGTGCCAGCAGCTCAACGGAGGGGGCCAAAAACATTCAGTACTTC. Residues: CASSSTEGAKNIQYF. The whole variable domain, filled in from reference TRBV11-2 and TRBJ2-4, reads EAGVAQSPRYKIIEKRQSVAFWCNPISGHATLYWYQQILGQGPKLLIQFQNNGVVDDSQLPKDRFSAERLKGVDSTLKIQPAKLEDSAVYLCASSSTEGAKNIQYFGAGTRLSVL.

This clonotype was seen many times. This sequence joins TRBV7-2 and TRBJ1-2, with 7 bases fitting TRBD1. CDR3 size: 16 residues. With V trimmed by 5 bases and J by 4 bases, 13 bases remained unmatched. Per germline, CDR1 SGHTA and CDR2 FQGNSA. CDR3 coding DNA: TGTGCCAGCAGCGGGGGGGGGACAGCCAGCGTCTATGGCTACACCTTC. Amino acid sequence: CASSGGGTASVYGYTF.

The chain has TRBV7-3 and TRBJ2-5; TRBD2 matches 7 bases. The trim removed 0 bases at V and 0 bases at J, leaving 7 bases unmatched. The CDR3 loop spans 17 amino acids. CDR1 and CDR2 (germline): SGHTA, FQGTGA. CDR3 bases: TGTGCCAGCAGCTTAACGGGGGGGGGTATGTACCAAGAGACCCAGTACTTC. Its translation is CASSLTGGGMYQETQYF.

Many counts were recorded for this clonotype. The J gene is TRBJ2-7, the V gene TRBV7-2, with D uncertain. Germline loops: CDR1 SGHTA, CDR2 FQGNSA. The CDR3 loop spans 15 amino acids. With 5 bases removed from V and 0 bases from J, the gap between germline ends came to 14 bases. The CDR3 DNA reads TGTGCCAGCAGCGGACCCCATTTCAGCTCCTACGAGCAGTACTTC. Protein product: CASSGPHFSSYEQYF.

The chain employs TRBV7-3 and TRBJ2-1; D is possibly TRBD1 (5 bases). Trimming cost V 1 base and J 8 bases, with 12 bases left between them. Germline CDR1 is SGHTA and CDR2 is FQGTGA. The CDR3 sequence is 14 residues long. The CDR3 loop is CASSLKGQGDEQFF. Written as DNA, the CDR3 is TGTGCCAGCAGCTTAAAGGGCCAGGGCGATGAGCAGTTCTTC.

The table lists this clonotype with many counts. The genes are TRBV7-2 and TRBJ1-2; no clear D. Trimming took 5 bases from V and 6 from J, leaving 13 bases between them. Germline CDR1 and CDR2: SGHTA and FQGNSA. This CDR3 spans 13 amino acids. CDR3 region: CASSPAGPDGYTF. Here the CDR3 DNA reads TGTGCCAGCAGCCCCGCCGGACCGGATGGCTACACCTTC.

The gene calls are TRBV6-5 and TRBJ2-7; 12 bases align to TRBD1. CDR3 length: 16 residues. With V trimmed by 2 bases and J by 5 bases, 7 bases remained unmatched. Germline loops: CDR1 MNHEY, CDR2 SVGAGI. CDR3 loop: CASSYGPGTGGDEQYF. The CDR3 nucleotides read TGTGCCAGCAGTTACGGCCCCGGGACAGGGGGCGACGAGCAGTACTTC.

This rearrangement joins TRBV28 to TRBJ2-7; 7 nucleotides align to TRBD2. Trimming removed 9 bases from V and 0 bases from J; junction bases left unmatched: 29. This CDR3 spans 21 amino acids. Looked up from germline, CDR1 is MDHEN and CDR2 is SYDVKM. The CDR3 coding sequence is TGTGCCAGTCTACACAGAGGATTGGCAGGTCTTGGTAGCGGGTACTCCTACGAGCAGTACTTC. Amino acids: CASLHRGLAGLGSGYSYEQYF.

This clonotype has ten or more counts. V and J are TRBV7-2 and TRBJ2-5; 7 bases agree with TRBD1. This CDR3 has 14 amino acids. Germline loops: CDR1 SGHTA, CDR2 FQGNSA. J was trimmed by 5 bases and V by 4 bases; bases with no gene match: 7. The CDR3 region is CASSYDRVRETQYF. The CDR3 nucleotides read TGTGCCAGCAGCTATGACAGGGTCAGGGAGACCCAGTACTTC.

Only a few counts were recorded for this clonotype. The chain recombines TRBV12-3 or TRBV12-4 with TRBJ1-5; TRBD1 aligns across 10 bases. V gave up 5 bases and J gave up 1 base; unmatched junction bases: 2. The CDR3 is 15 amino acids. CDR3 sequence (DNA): TGTGCCAGCAGTATGGGACAGGGGAGCAATCAGCCCCAGCATTTT. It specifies CASSMGQGSNQPQHF.

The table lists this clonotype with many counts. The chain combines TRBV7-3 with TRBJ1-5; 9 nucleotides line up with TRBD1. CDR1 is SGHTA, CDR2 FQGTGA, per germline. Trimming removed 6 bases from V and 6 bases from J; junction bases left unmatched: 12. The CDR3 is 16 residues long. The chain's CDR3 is CASRGTGGAIGQPQHF. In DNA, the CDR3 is TGTGCCAGCAGAGGAACAGGGGGCGCAATTGGTCAGCCCCAGCATTTT.

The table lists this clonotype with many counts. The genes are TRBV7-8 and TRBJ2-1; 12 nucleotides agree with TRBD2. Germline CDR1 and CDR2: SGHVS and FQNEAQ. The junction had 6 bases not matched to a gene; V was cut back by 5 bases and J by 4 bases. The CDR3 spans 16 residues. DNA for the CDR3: TGTGCCAGCAGCCTCGGGACTAGCGGGCTATACAATGAGCAGTTCTTC. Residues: CASSLGTSGLYNEQFF.